A single sample gave rise to the 13 T cell receptor beta chains below, sequenced in a study of blood T cell repertoires in COVID-19. Clones were read by immunoSEQ multiplex PCR, and TCRdb kept only the in-frame ones, dropping some. The table includes roughly 99,000 clones, roughly nine tenths detected once. The sequenced sample was peripheral blood. Every receptor here comes from a man aged 35 to 55 with active or convalescent COVID-19.

This chain connects TRBV7-2 to TRBJ2-7; D perhaps matches TRBD2 (6 bases). Germline V gene data show CDR1 as SGHTA and CDR2 as FQGNSA. Trimming took off 5 bases at V and 7 bases at J, with 18 bases between the two ends. The CDR3 length is 14 residues. CDR3 protein: CASSVAGIREEQYF. The CDR3 coding sequence is TGTGCCAGCAGCGTGGCAGGGATCCGGGAGGAGCAGTACTTC.

A note on this clone: The sample contains more than one DNA sequence encoding this CDR3. V gene TRBV28 combines with J gene TRBJ2-7; TRBD1 matches 10 bases. V gave up 5 bases and J gave up 2 bases; unmatched junction bases: 3. Germline CDR1 is MDHEN and CDR2 is SYDVKM. The CDR3 extends over 14 amino acids. The CDR3 is CASSSGQGAYEQYF. CDR3 DNA: TGTGCCAGCAGTAGTGGACAGGGGGCCTACGAGCAGTACTTC.

This rearrangement joins TRBV5-1 to TRBJ2-3; 8 nucleotides align to TRBD1. This CDR3 spans 15 amino acids. Germline CDR1 is SGHRS and CDR2 is YFSETQ. V dropped 4 bases and J dropped 6; count of bases not matched to a gene: 10. The CDR3 DNA reads as TGCGCCAGCAGCGCCGGGACAGGACCCGCGGATACGCAGTATTTT. Protein sequence: CASSAGTGPADTQYF.

The chain links TRBV29-1 to TRBJ2-3; D unresolved. Trimming left V 3 bases short and J 0 bases short, with 7 bases between. Germline assignment: CDR1 SQVTM and CDR2 ANQGSEA. The CDR3 is 13 amino acids. CDR3 sequence: CSVEGRSTDTQYF. The CDR3 bases are TGCAGCGTTGAGGGCCGAAGCACAGATACGCAGTATTTT.

The chain uses TRBV16 and TRBJ1-3; D not certain. Germline-derived CDR1 and CDR2 are KGHSY and FQNENV. V was pared by 0 bases and J by 0 bases, with 15 bases between. This CDR3 has 18 residues. CDR3 residues: CASSQSGQAETSGNTIYF. In DNA, the CDR3 is TGTGCCAGCAGCCAATCAGGTCAGGCCGAAACCTCTGGAAACACCATATATTTT.

This clone was counted only a few times. The rearrangement links TRBV6-5 to TRBJ2-7; weak D call: TRBD2 (7 bases). The CDR3 totals 12 residues. CDR1 is MNHEY and CDR2 is SVGAGI in the germline V gene. Here the CDR3 reads CAPGGESYEQYF. For the CDR3, the DNA is TGTGCTCCGGGGGGCGAGAGCTACGAGCAGTACTTC.

This chain joins TRBV7-2 and TRBJ2-7; D unclear. V lost 1 base and J lost 1, with 11 bases in between. Germline CDR1 SGHTA, CDR2 FQGNSA. This CDR3 contains 15 residues. The CDR3 spells CASSLGAPQSYEQYF. The CDR3 DNA sequence: TGTGCCAGCAGCTTAGGGGCCCCACAGTCCTACGAGCAGTACTTC.

This clone came up many times. The same CDR3 also results from other DNA sequences found in this sample. V gene TRBV30 combines with J gene TRBJ2-7, with 7 bases identical to TRBD1. This CDR3 spans 11 amino acids. Germline trimming cut 4 bases from V and 3 bases from J; bases unmatched to any gene: 0. The V gene's germline CDR1 is GTSNPN and CDR2 SVGIG (reference sequence). CDR3 residues: CAWNRGYEQYF. In DNA form, the CDR3 reads TGTGCCTGGAACAGGGGCTACGAGCAGTACTTC.

A single count supports this clone. This chain uses TRBV29-1 with TRBJ1-2; 10 nucleotides agree with TRBD1. J gave up 6 bases and V 3 bases, and 7 bases lay outside the gene matches. The CDR3 has 14 residues. Germline values: CDR1 SQVTM, CDR2 ANQGSEA. The CDR3 bases are TGCAGCGTTGAGGGGACAGGGGATCAAGATGGCTACACCTTC. It encodes CSVEGTGDQDGYTF.

The V gene is TRBV7-2, the J gene TRBJ2-7; no definite D call. The CDR3 spans 15 residues. V was cut by 5 bases and J by 1 base, with 15 bases left in between. In germline, CDR1 is SGHTA, CDR2 FQGNSA. The CDR3 coding sequence is TGTGCCAGCAGCCCGGCACAGTCCTCATCCTACGAGCAGTACTTC. Encoded protein: CASSPAQSSSYEQYF.

The rearrangement joins TRBV27 to TRBJ2-3, with TRBD2 matching over 7 bases. Germline CDR1 is MNHEY and CDR2 is SMNVEV (reference sequence). The CDR3 has 16 residues. Unmatched junction bases numbered 13, after V lost 5 bases and J lost 5 bases. The CDR3 nucleotides are TGTGCCAGCAGTCGTACTCGTAGCGGGTGGTTAGATACGCAGTATTTT. It specifies CASSRTRSGWLDTQYF.

V is TRBV11-2 and J is TRBJ1-2, with D possibly matching TRBD1 (6 bases). CDR1 and CDR2 from the germline V gene are SGHAT and FQNNGV. The CDR3 has 15 amino acids. Deletions cut 6 bases from V and 4 bases from J, with 18 bases between. The CDR3 coding sequence is TGTGCCAGCAGTCGTACCGCAGGGGAAGGCTATGGCTACACCTTC. This gives the protein CASSRTAGEGYGYTF.

The genes are TRBV3-1 (or the pseudogene TRBV3-2) and TRBJ2-2; TRBD2 agrees at 14 bases. Germline trimming cut 3 bases from V and 0 bases from J; bases unmatched to any gene: 15. Germline V gene data show CDR1 as LGHDT and CDR2 as YNNKEL (reference sequence). The CDR3 is 22 amino acids. The CDR3 region has the DNA TGTGCCAGCAGCCACCGCCAGGGACTAGCGGGGGCGAGGGCCCCGAACACCGGGGAGCTGTTTTTT. Translated: CASSHRQGLAGARAPNTGELFF.